These T cell receptor beta chains were read from a single sample in a study of blood T cell repertoires in COVID-19. Method: immunoSEQ multiplex PCR; TCRdb's copy keeps in-frame clones and lacks some. The sample yields about 670,000 clones, over 80% seen once. Sequences were obtained from peripheral blood. The receptors derive from a woman aged 18-29 years with acute or convalescent COVID-19. Both conserved end residues are part of each CDR3. The D gene is left open where the match is weak. Clone size appears in some rows only: once, few, many, or a class for an expanded clone.

d_call	j_call	v_call	clone_size	cdr3_nt	cdr3_aa
-	TRBJ1-1	TRBV5-1	-	TGCGCCAGCAGCTCGGGTGGGGGGGAGAACACTGAAGCTTTCTTT	CASSSGGGENTEAFF
TRBD1	TRBJ2-3	TRBV15	-	TGTGCCACCAGCAGAGGGGGACAGGGATCAGATACGCAGTATTTT	CATSRGGQGSDTQYF
-	TRBJ1-5	TRBV6-5	-	TGTGCCAGCAGTTTGGGGGCATCGTCCCAGCCCCAGCATTTT	CASSLGASSQPQHF
-	TRBJ1-1	TRBV4-3	-	TGCGCCAGCAGCCAAAGGGGTGCTGAAGCTTTCTTT	CASSQRGAEAFF
-	TRBJ1-6	TRBV5-6	-	TGTGCCAGCAGCTTCCAGGATAATTCACCCCTCCACTTT	CASSFQDNSPLHF
-	TRBJ1-5	TRBV30	-	TGTGCTCACGGCCGGGAAGGGAATCAGCCCCAGCATTTT	CAHGREGNQPQHF
TRBD2	TRBJ2-1	TRBV3-1/TRBV3-2	-	TGTGCCAGCAGCCAACTAGCGGGGGCTATCAATGAGCAGTTCTTC	CASSQLAGAINEQFF
-	TRBJ2-5	TRBV28	-	TGTGCCAGCAGTCTCCCCCAAGAGACCCAGTACTTC	CASSLPQETQYF
TRBD2	TRBJ2-5	TRBV27	-	TGTGCCAGTAGGGGAGGGGAGACCCAGTACTTC	CASRGGETQYF
-	TRBJ1-2	TRBV19	-	TGTGCCAGTAGTATTCCCCGAACGGACAGCTATGGCTACACCTTC	CASSIPRTDSYGYTF
TRBD1	TRBJ1-5	TRBV12-5	-	TGTGCTAGTGGTTTCTGGACAGGGGGGTACCACACAAATCAGCCCCAGCATTTT	CASGFWTGGYHTNQPQHF
TRBD2	TRBJ2-5	TRBV6-2/TRBV6-3	-	TGTGCCAGCAGCCCCCCCGGGGCTAGCGGGGGGGTCGCAGTAGAGACCCAGTACTTC	CASSPPGASGGVAVETQYF
-	TRBJ2-3	TRBV5-1	-	TGCGCCAGCAGCTTTGGGGGGGCGGACCCCACGAATACGCAGTATTTT	CASSFGGADPTNTQYF
-	TRBJ1-6	TRBV20-1	-	TGCAGTGCTAGTCAAAGCACAGGTGAATTCCACTTT	CSASQSTGEFHF
TRBD2	TRBJ2-5	TRBV7-9	-	TGTGCCAGCAGCTCCCGCGGGAGCGGGGGGGTTGAGACCCAGTACTTC	CASSSRGSGGVETQYF
TRBD2	TRBJ2-2	TRBV9	-	TGTGCCAGCAGCGTAGAAGCGGGGACGAACACCGGGGAGCTGTTTTTT	CASSVEAGTNTGELFF
-	TRBJ2-5	TRBV15	-	TGTGCCACCAGCAGAGATCACCTGACAGGGAGGGAGACCCAGTACTTC	CATSRDHLTGRETQYF
-	TRBJ1-2	TRBV4-3	-	TGCGCCAGCAGCCAACGGGAAGGGGGTAGGGGCTACACCTTC	CASSQREGGRGYTF
TRBD1	TRBJ2-1	TRBV7-3	few	TGTGCCAGCAGCTCCGGGACAGGCGGAAATGAGCAGTTCTTC	CASSSGTGGNEQFF
TRBD2	TRBJ2-2	TRBV5-6	-	TGTGCCAGCAGCCGGGGTGTATTAGCGGGGGAGTTAATGGCCGGGGAGCTGTTTTTT	CASSRGVLAGELMAGELFF
TRBD1	TRBJ1-2	TRBV5-3	-	TGTGCCAGAAGCTTGGGGGACAGGGGAGGCGGCTATGGCTACACCTTC	CARSLGDRGGGYGYTF
-	TRBJ1-6	TRBV19	-	TGTGCCAGTAGTATAGCAAGCGAAGGGAGCTCACCCCTCCACTTT	CASSIASEGSSPLHF
TRBD1	TRBJ1-2	TRBV25-1	-	TGTGCCAGCATTCTCTGGAGGGGGCCTAACTATGGCTACACCTTC	CASILWRGPNYGYTF
-	TRBJ1-3	TRBV2	-	TGTGCCAGCAGTGAAGTGGACACCTCTGGAAACACCATATATTTT	CASSEVDTSGNTIYF
-	TRBJ1-3	TRBV12-5	-	TGTGCTAGTGGTTTGGAAATTCTACAGGAAAGGGGAAACACCATATATTTT	CASGLEILQERGNTIYF
TRBD2	TRBJ2-4	TRBV30	-	TGTGCCTGGAGTGTTCCCCTAGCGGGGGGTGTTTTAGTCAAAAACATTCAGTACTTC	CAWSVPLAGGVLVKNIQYF
-	TRBJ2-7	TRBV5-1	-	TGCGCCAGCAGCTTGGCCGACAGTAACTACGAGCAGTACTTC	CASSLADSNYEQYF
TRBD1	TRBJ2-7	TRBV4-3	-	TGCGCCAGCAGCCAAGATCTAGGGACAGGGGGCGTGGAGCAGTACTTC	CASSQDLGTGGVEQYF
-	TRBJ1-1	TRBV5-5	-	TGTGCCAGCAGCAGAACAGGGCGGAACACTGAAGCTTTCTTT	CASSRTGRNTEAFF
-	TRBJ2-7	TRBV6-8	-	TGTGCCAGCAGTGCCAGGGGCTACGAGCAGTACTTC	CASSARGYEQYF
-	TRBJ2-3	TRBV20-1	-	TGCAGTGCTAGTCGGGCTGCGACAGGGAGGAGTACAGATACGCAGTATTTT	CSASRAATGRSTDTQYF
-	TRBJ1-3	TRBV11-3	-	TGTGCCAGCAGCTCAGAGTCAGGGGAAGGAAACACCATATATTTT	CASSSESGEGNTIYF
TRBD1	TRBJ1-5	TRBV6-1	-	TGTGCCAGCAGTGAAGAACTGGGACAGGGGTATCAGCCCCAGCATTTT	CASSEELGQGYQPQHF
-	TRBJ2-5	TRBV24-1	-	TGTGCCACCAGTGATTTGGAGGGAGGGGGGCAAGAGACCCAGTACTTC	CATSDLEGGGQETQYF
TRBD1	TRBJ1-1	TRBV9	-	TGTGCCAGCAGCCCCCTGACAGGGGGCACCGTCACTGAAGCTTTCTTT	CASSPLTGGTVTEAFF
-	TRBJ1-3	TRBV10-3	-	TGTGCCATCAGAGAGGGCAGCTCTGGAAACACCATATATTTT	CAIREGSSGNTIYF
-	TRBJ2-3	TRBV24-1	-	TGTGCCACCGGCGCGGGGATAGGGACAGATACGCAGTATTTT	CATGAGIGTDTQYF
-	TRBJ2-3	TRBV11-2	-	TGTGCCAGCAGCTTCGGAGCGGATACGCAGTATTTT	CASSFGADTQYF
-	TRBJ2-3	TRBV24-1	-	TGTGCCACCAGTGACTATCGAGGGACAGATACGCAGTATTTT	CATSDYRGTDTQYF
-	TRBJ1-4	TRBV9	-	TGTGCCAGCAAGGTCGGGGGAACTAATGAAAAACTGTTTTTT	CASKVGGTNEKLFF
-	TRBJ2-3	TRBV7-9	-	TGTGCCAGCAGTTACGTAACATGGTCCAGCACAGATACGCAGTATTTT	CASSYVTWSSTDTQYF
TRBD1	TRBJ1-5	TRBV7-2	-	TGTGCCAGCAGCTCGGGACAGGCCCATCAGCCCCAGCATTTT	CASSSGQAHQPQHF
TRBD2	TRBJ2-3	TRBV7-2	-	TGTGCCAGCAGCCGCCCGACTAGCGGGGGGGCCGGGGGGCAGTATTTT	CASSRPTSGGAGGQYF
-	TRBJ1-6	TRBV19	-	TGTGCCAGTAGTATTCCCGGGGAAGGTAATTCACCCCTCCACTTT	CASSIPGEGNSPLHF
-	TRBJ1-2	TRBV6-5	-	TGTGCCAGCAGTTACCTGGGGGCCCACTATGGCTACACCTTC	CASSYLGAHYGYTF
TRBD2	TRBJ2-4	TRBV7-8	-	TGTGCCAGCAGCTTAGCGCGAACGGGGGGGCAAGAAAACATTCAGTACTTC	CASSLARTGGQENIQYF
-	TRBJ1-1	TRBV18	-	TGTGCCAGCTCAGCTACAGGAGTGCGGAACACTGAAGCTTTCTTT	CASSATGVRNTEAFF
-	TRBJ1-2	TRBV25-1	-	TGTGCCAGCAGCCTGGACAGCTATGGCTACACCTTC	CASSLDSYGYTF